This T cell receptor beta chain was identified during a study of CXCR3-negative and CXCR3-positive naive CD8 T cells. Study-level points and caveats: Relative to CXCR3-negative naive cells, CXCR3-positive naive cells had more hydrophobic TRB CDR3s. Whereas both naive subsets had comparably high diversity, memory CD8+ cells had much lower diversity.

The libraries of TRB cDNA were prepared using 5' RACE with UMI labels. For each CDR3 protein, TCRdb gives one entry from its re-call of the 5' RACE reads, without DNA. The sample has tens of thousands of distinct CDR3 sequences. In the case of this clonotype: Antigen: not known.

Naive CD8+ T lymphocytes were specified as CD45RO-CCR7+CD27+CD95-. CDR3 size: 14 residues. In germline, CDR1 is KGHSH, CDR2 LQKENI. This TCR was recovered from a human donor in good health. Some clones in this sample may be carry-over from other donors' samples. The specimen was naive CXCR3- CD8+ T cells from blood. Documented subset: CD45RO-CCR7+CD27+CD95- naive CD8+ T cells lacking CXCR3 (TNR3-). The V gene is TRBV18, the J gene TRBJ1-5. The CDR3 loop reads CASSLTGSNQPQHF.